This T cell receptor (beta chain) appears in the sequencing data of a study of T-cell reconstitution after alpha-beta-depleted transplantation in children. Construction of the TCRbeta library involved unique molecular identifiers. TCRdb re-derived calls from the PCR reads in MiXCR, one entry per CDR3 protein. The sample contains 200,000 to 300,000 distinct CDR3 sequences, 12% of which appear only once. This clonotype showed up many times. CDR3 size: 15 residues. The V gene's germline CDR1 is SGHDN and CDR2 FVKESK. V was clipped by 7 bases and J by 2 bases; unmatched bases: 5. Sequenced here: PBMCs from the stem cell graft donor, sampled from the stem cell graft. This TCR came from a human donor who donated a stem cell graft to a child with acute lymphoblastic leukemia. The chain combines TRBV14 with TRBJ2-1; 10 bases are a match to TRBD2. The chain's CDR3 is CASTTLAGAYNEQFF. The CDR3, as DNA: TGTGCCAGCACCACCCTAGCGGGAGCCTACAATGAGCAGTTCTTC.